Below, 32 T cell receptor beta chains from the same sample are listed, as sequenced in a study of regulatory T cells in long-lasting Graves disease. The time point: newly diagnosed GD, antithyroid drugs for less than 3 months. After RNA was extracted from PBMCs, the TCR library was made from it. Arm-PCR with iRepertoire HTBI primers amplified the CDR3 regions for these TCR beta libraries. A single record per CDR3 protein comes from TCRdb applying MiXCR to the multiplex PCR reads. This table holds 360,000 or so distinct CDR3 sequences, 12% found once. These data are also associated with another study on T cells in Graves' hyperthyroidism and ophthalmopathy.

Sequenced here: peripheral blood mononuclear cells (PBMCs), sampled at new diagnosis, from a patient treated with antithyroid drugs. These receptors were collected from a woman aged 18-35 years with Graves disease.

J is TRBJ1-4 and V is TRBV7-2, with D possibly TRBD1 on 6 matching bases. V shed 8 bases and J shed 6 bases, with 10 bases lying between them. Germline V gene sequence: CDR1 SGHTA, CDR2 FQGNSA. The CDR3 length is 12 residues. CDR3 loop: CASRRGYEKLFF. CDR3 DNA sequence: TGTGCCAGCCGGAGGGGGTATGAAAAACTGTTTTTT.

The sample holds one count of this clonotype. The chain couples TRBV5-6 to TRBJ1-1, with 8 bases identical to TRBD1. Germline CDR1 SGHDT, CDR2 YYEEEE. The V segment lost 6 bases and the J segment 7 bases; nucleotides outside the gene matches: 11. The CDR3 totals 14 residues. This CDR3 reads CASIRQGTWVEAFF. The CDR3 nucleotides are TGTGCCAGCATCCGACAGGGGACTTGGGTTGAAGCTTTCTTT.

The chain uses TRBV6-9 and TRBJ1-1, with D maybe TRBD1 (6 bases). CDR3 length: 14 residues. Germline CDR1 and CDR2: MNHGY and SVAAGI. Trimming pared 4 bases from V and 1 base from J, leaving 10 bases between. CDR3 sequence: CASSFLGGNTEAFF. The CDR3 coding sequence is TGTGCCAGCAGTTTCCTAGGGGGGAACACTGAAGCTTTCTTT.

Concerning this clonotype: A read error may explain this, as a much larger clone is one base away. The chain joins TRBV9 to TRBJ1-2; a weak D match, TRBD1 (5 bases). CDR3 length equals 13 residues. Per germline, CDR1 SGDLS and CDR2 YYNGEE. Trimming cost V 3 bases and J 12 bases, with 18 bases left between them. The CDR3, as DNA: TGTGCCAGCAGCGCCTCCGGGGGTGGAGGCCACACCTTC. The encoded protein is CASSASGGGGHTF.

This clonotype was found many times. V gene TRBV11-3 combines with J gene TRBJ2-1; 14 bases line up with TRBD2. Germline CDR1 and CDR2: SGHNT and YENEEA. The CDR3 consists of 18 residues. The V segment lost 4 bases and the J segment 7 bases; nucleotides outside the gene matches: 12. The CDR3 protein is CASSSGLAGERVVNEQFF. CDR3 DNA: TGTGCCAGCAGCTCGGGACTAGCGGGAGAACGGGTGGTGAATGAGCAGTTCTTC.

This clonotype was detected ten times or more. The chain carries TRBV24-1 and TRBJ2-3, with TRBD2 matching over 7 bases. The CDR3 is 16 residues long. Germline V gene data show CDR1 as KGHDR and CDR2 as SFDVKD. The J segment lost 2 bases and the V segment lost 5 bases, leaving 9 bases of the junction unmatched. The CDR3 spells CATSAQAGMPTDTQYF. The CDR3 region has the DNA TGTGCCACCAGTGCCCAAGCGGGAATGCCCACAGATACGCAGTATTTT.

The chain carries TRBV7-2 and TRBJ1-5; 11 bases match TRBD1. V shed 4 bases, J shed 5 bases, and the junction held 4 bases outside the gene matches. The CDR3 runs 15 residues. Germline-derived CDR1 and CDR2 are SGHTA and FQGNSA. The CDR3 loop is CASSSWTGGDQPQHF. DNA of the CDR3: TGTGCCAGCAGCTCTTGGACAGGGGGCGATCAGCCCCAGCATTTT. Based on the CDR3 plus reference TRBV7-2 and TRBJ1-5, the full variable domain is GAGVSQSPSNKVTEKGKDVELRCDPISGHTALYWYRQSLGQGLEFLIYFQGNSAPDKSGLPSDRFSAERTGGSVSTLTIQRTQQEDSAVYLCASSSWTGGDQPQHFGDGTRLSIL.

In this sample, this clonotype turned up many times. This chain connects TRBV7-2 to TRBJ2-1, with TRBD2 as a possible D gene (5 bases). The V and J ends lost 5 bases and 2 bases respectively, with 10 bases between them. CDR3 length: 14 amino acids. CDR1 and CDR2 from the germline V gene are SGHTA and FQGNSA. The CDR3 nucleotides read TGTGCCAGCAGCCTGGACTCCGCCTACAATGAGCAGTTCTTC. Its protein is CASSLDSAYNEQFF. Drawing the rest from reference TRBV7-2 and TRBJ2-1, the complete variable domain is GAGVSQSPSNKVTEKGKDVELRCDPISGHTALYWYRQSLGQGLEFLIYFQGNSAPDKSGLPSDRFSAERTGGSVSTLTIQRTQQEDSAVYLCASSLDSAYNEQFFGPGTRLTVL.

This clonotype was recorded at least ten times. The chain couples TRBV28 to TRBJ1-2; possible D gene TRBD1, 6 bases. Germline V lookup: CDR1 MDHEN, CDR2 SYDVKM. The CDR3 loop spans 16 amino acids. V lost 8 bases and J lost 4, with 23 bases in between. The CDR3: CASLGGGGRATYGYTF. CDR3 in DNA: TGTGCCAGCCTTGGCGGGGGGGGCAGGGCTACCTATGGCTACACCTTC.

V gene TRBV12-3 or TRBV12-4 combines with J gene TRBJ1-5; D possibly corresponds to TRBD1 (5 bases). The V end lost 3 bases, the J end lost 0 bases, and 12 bases lay between the germline ends. The CDR3 extends over 16 amino acids. Here the CDR3 reads CASSLMGGISNQPQHF. Written as DNA, the CDR3 is TGTGCCAGCAGTTTGATGGGGGGGATTAGCAATCAGCCCCAGCATTTT.

Points on this clonotype: A read error is likely here: a far larger clone is one base away. The chain joins TRBV18 to TRBJ2-5; D gene unclear. The CDR3 totals 13 residues. CDR1 KGHSH and CDR2 LQKENI come from the germline V gene. The germline V and J ends were trimmed by 1 base and 11 bases, with 14 bases remaining between them. In DNA, the CDR3 is TGTGCCAGCTCACCACGGTTGGGGAATGAGCAGTACTTC. Translated: CASSPRLGNEQYF.

CDR3 protein: CASSYSRRITDTQYF. Here the CDR3 DNA reads TGTGCCAGCAGTTACTCAAGGCGTATCACAGATACGCAGTATTTT. This rearrangement joins TRBV6-5 to TRBJ2-3; D remains unclear. The CDR3 loop spans 15 amino acids. Germline V gives CDR1 MNHEY, CDR2 SVGAGI. Deletions cut 0 bases from V and 2 bases from J, with 9 bases between.

V usage is TRBV19 and J usage is TRBJ2-7, with D hard to call. There are 13 residues in the CDR3. Trimming pared 3 bases from V and 3 bases from J, leaving 9 bases between. From germline, CDR1 is LNHDA and CDR2 SQIVND (reference sequence). For the CDR3, the DNA is TGTGCCAGTAGTATTGGTTGGGGCTACGAGCAGTACTTC. Translation: CASSIGWGYEQYF. Full variable domain (missing parts from reference TRBV19 and TRBJ2-7): DGGITQSPKYLFRKEGQNVTLSCEQNLNHDAMYWYRQDPGQGLRLIYYSQIVNDFQKGDIAEGYSVSREKKESFPLTVTSAQKNPTAFYLCASSIGWGYEQYFGPGTRLTVT.

This clonotype occurred many times. The chain has TRBV7-2 and TRBJ1-2; D is undetermined. V was shortened by 2 bases and J by 3 bases, with 7 bases between the two germline ends. CDR1 and CDR2 from the germline V gene are SGHTA and FQGNSA. There are 13 residues in the CDR3. CDR3 nucleotide sequence: TGTGCCAGCAGCTTATTTCTTGACTATGGCTACACCTTC. Translating gives CASSLFLDYGYTF. Filled out from reference TRBV7-2 and TRBJ1-2, the complete variable domain reads GAGVSQSPSNKVTEKGKDVELRCDPISGHTALYWYRQSLGQGLEFLIYFQGNSAPDKSGLPSDRFSAERTGGSVSTLTIQRTQQEDSAVYLCASSLFLDYGYTFGSGTRLTVV.

This clonotype was seen repeatedly, ten times or more. This chain connects TRBV14 to TRBJ2-1, with TRBD2 matching over 10 bases. Losses at the gene ends were 1 base for V and 5 bases for J; bases not matched to a gene: 8. Looked up from germline, CDR1 is SGHDN and CDR2 is FVKESK. The CDR3 has 17 residues. The CDR3: CASSQGNLAGANNEQFF. The CDR3 bases are TGTGCCAGCAGCCAAGGTAACCTAGCGGGGGCTAACAATGAGCAGTTCTTC.

This clonotype was observed at least ten times. The gene calls are TRBV27 and TRBJ2-1; possibly TRBD1 or TRBD2 for D (5 bases each). The germline V gene encodes CDR1 MNHEY and CDR2 SMNVEV (reference sequence). The CDR3 has 14 residues. Deletions cut 3 bases from V and 4 bases from J, with 10 bases between. CDR3 coding DNA: TGTGCCAGCAGTTTGAGGGGCCTATACAATGAGCAGTTCTTC. Translation gives CASSLRGLYNEQFF.

This clonotype was counted at least ten times. The chain couples TRBV28 to TRBJ2-1; 11 bases are a match to TRBD2. Germline V gene sequence: CDR1 MDHEN, CDR2 SYDVKM. The CDR3 is 18 amino acids. J was trimmed by 6 bases and V by 8 bases; bases with no gene match: 18. CDR3 sequence reads: CASFVGGIAGGPINEQFF. Written as DNA, the CDR3 is TGTGCCAGCTTCGTTGGGGGAATAGCGGGAGGGCCTATCAATGAGCAGTTCTTC.

V and J are TRBV11-2 and TRBJ1-3; D unclear. The CDR3 loop spans 15 amino acids. Trimming shortened V by 5 bases and J by 0 bases, and 11 bases separated the two germline ends. Per germline, CDR1 SGHAT and CDR2 FQNNGV. The CDR3 DNA is TGTGCCAGCAGCGTAGTAGCAGCCTCTGGAAACACCATATATTTT. Translating gives CASSVVAASGNTIYF.

This clonotype was observed at least ten times. J is TRBJ1-1 and V is TRBV6-2 or TRBV6-3; TRBD1 might be the D (6 bases). The CDR3 length is 14 residues. Trimming shortened V by 7 bases and J by 1 base, and 13 bases separated the two germline ends. Germline assignment: CDR1 MNHEY and CDR2 SVGEGT. CDR3 DNA sequence: TGTGCCAGCATCCTGGACAGCGCGAACACTGAAGCTTTCTTT. Translated: CASILDSANTEAFF.

There are many counts of this clonotype. J is TRBJ2-6 and V is TRBV7-2; the D is unclear. This CDR3 is 15 amino acids long. Trimming cost V 6 bases and J 0 bases, with 9 bases left between them. Germline V gene sequence: CDR1 SGHTA, CDR2 FQGNSA. CDR3 region: CASSSSYSGANVLTF. The CDR3 bases are TGTGCCAGCAGTTCCTCCTACTCTGGGGCCAACGTCCTGACTTTC.

Many counts were recorded for this clonotype. V and J are TRBV20-1 and TRBJ2-7; D is unclear. Trimming removed 6 bases at V and 0 bases at J, with 12 bases between. From germline, CDR1 is DFQATT and CDR2 SNEGSKA (reference sequence). This CDR3 is 13 amino acids long. The CDR3 sequence is CSAWRMSSYEQYF. The DNA for the CDR3 is TGCAGTGCCTGGCGTATGAGCTCCTACGAGCAGTACTTC.

The rearrangement joins TRBV5-4 to TRBJ2-1, with 12 bases that match TRBD2. The germline CDR1 and CDR2 sequences are SGHNT and YYREEE (reference sequence). This CDR3 contains 17 residues. V lost 4 bases to trimming and J lost 2 bases; unmatched junction nucleotides: 7. The CDR3: CASSLGLAGLPYNEQFF. CDR3 bases: TGTGCCAGCAGCCTAGGACTAGCGGGACTTCCCTACAATGAGCAGTTCTTC.

The chain recombines TRBV20-1 with TRBJ2-2, with D perhaps matching TRBD1 or TRBD2 (5 bases each). This CDR3 is 16 amino acids long. Looked up from germline, CDR1 is DFQATT and CDR2 is SNEGSKA (reference sequence). V was clipped by 6 bases and J by 4 bases, with 21 bases between them. CDR3 in amino acids: CSATTGTGASTGELFF. The CDR3 DNA sequence: TGCAGTGCCACCACGGGGACCGGGGCGAGCACCGGGGAGCTGTTTTTT.

This clonotype came up a few times. The genes are TRBV12-3 or TRBV12-4 and TRBJ2-1; a possible D gene is TRBD2 (5 bases). The V end lost 6 bases, the J end lost 11 bases, and 14 bases lay between the germline ends. CDR3 size: 12 residues. CDR3 protein: CASRAVEEQQFF. The CDR3 DNA follows: TGTGCCAGCAGGGCGGTGGAGGAGCAGCAGTTCTTC.

V usage is TRBV12-3 or TRBV12-4 and J usage is TRBJ1-5, with a weak D call TRBD1 (6 bases). The CDR3 is made up of 13 amino acids. V lost 6 bases, J lost 7 bases, and 13 bases lay in between. CDR3 nucleotides: TGTGCCAGCAGACAGAACAGGGACCAGCCCCAGCATTTT. It encodes CASRQNRDQPQHF.

This clonotype was found many times. This chain connects TRBV28 to TRBJ1-1, with D possibly TRBD1 on 5 matching bases. CDR3 size: 17 residues. V dropped 3 bases and J dropped 0 bases, with 17 bases sitting between them. The germline gives CDR1 MDHEN, CDR2 SYDVKM. CDR3 nucleotides: TGTGCCAGCAGTTTCCTGACAGCCCTGACCTTGAACACTGAAGCTTTCTTT. Protein sequence: CASSFLTALTLNTEAFF.

This clonotype was counted many times. V and J are TRBV5-4 and TRBJ2-2; unclear D gene. Germline values: CDR1 SGHNT, CDR2 YYREEE (reference sequence). V was pared by 2 bases and J by 8 bases, with 13 bases between. The CDR3 consists of 14 residues. The CDR3: CASSFPGPTGELFF. The CDR3 bases are TGTGCCAGCAGCTTTCCAGGACCCACTGGGGAGCTGTTTTTT.

Turning to this clonotype: The junction shows a germline mismatch at one end, possibly a read error. V and J are TRBV6-1 and TRBJ2-1; 14 nucleotides match TRBD2. The CDR3 has 18 amino acids. Germline CDR1 MNHNS, CDR2 SASEGT. DNA of the CDR3: TGTGCCAGCAGTCCCGGGACTAGCGGGAGTGACACCTACAATGAGCAGTCCTTC. Its protein product is CASSPGTSGSDTYNEQSF.

The V gene is TRBV5-8, the J gene TRBJ2-6; D ambiguous. Trimming shortened V by 4 bases and J by 0 bases, and 14 bases separated the two germline ends. The CDR3 is 17 amino acids. The germline V gene encodes CDR1 SGHTS and CDR2 YDEGEE. The CDR3 DNA follows: TGTGCCAGCAGCCAGCAGTTGGCCGCCTCTGGGGCCAACGTCCTGACTTTC. It codes for CASSQQLAASGANVLTF.

This clonotype came up many times. This chain uses TRBV19 with TRBJ1-1; no clear D. From germline, CDR1 is LNHDA and CDR2 SQIVND (reference sequence). V was pared by 7 bases and J by 1 base, with 7 bases between. This CDR3 is built from 12 residues. The CDR3 nucleotides read TGTGCCAGTACGCCCGGGAACACTGAAGCTTTCTTT. This gives the protein CASTPGNTEAFF.

The genes are TRBV6-5 and TRBJ2-1; 11 bases are a match to TRBD2. The CDR3 is 16 amino acids. Germline V CDR1 and CDR2: MNHEY, SVGAGI. V lost 0 bases to trimming and J lost 6 bases; unmatched junction nucleotides: 4. CDR3 DNA: TGTGCCAGCAGTTACTCGACTAGCGGGACTGTCAATGAGCAGTTCTTC. This codes for CASSYSTSGTVNEQFF.

Ten or more counts support this clonotype. The chain is built from TRBV6-2 or TRBV6-3 and TRBJ2-5; D possibly corresponds to TRBD1 (5 bases). From germline, CDR1 is MNHEY and CDR2 SVGEGT. This CDR3 comprises 12 residues. V lost 8 bases, J lost 2 bases, and 9 bases lay in between. CDR3 DNA sequence: TGTGCCAGCCCCCGACAGCAAGAGACCCAGTACTTC. Translating gives CASPRQQETQYF.